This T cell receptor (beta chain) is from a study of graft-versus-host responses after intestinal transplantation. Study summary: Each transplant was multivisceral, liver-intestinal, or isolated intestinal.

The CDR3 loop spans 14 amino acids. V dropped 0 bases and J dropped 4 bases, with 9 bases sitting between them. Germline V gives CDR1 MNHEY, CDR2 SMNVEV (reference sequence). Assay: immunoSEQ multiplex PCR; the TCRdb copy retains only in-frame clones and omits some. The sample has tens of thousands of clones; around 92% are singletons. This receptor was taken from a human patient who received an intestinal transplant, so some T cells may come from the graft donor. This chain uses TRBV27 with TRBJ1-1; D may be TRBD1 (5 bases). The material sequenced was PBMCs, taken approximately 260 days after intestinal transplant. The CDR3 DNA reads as TGTGCCAGCAGTTTATCGATCGGGGCCACTGAAGCTTTCTTT. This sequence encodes CASSLSIGATEAFF.